One sample yielded the 6 T cell receptor beta chains listed below, sequenced in a study of CD8 T cells in Susac syndrome. Random hexamers primed reverse transcription of about 0.5 to 1 ug RNA. TCRdb reanalysed the immunoSEQ multiplex PCR reads using MiXCR and keeps one entry per CDR3 protein. The sample records roughly 110,000 distinct CDR3 sequences, 85% to 95% being singletons. The sequenced sample consisted of CD8+ T cells from PBMCs. These receptors were collected from a human donor in good health.

Turning to this clonotype: One end of the junction fails to match germline, which may point to a read error. This rearrangement joins TRBV20-1 to TRBJ2-1; 7 bases fit TRBD1. Germline values: CDR1 DFQATT, CDR2 SNEGSKA (reference sequence). The CDR3 spans 13 residues. CDR3 region: CSARETGRSEQFF. In DNA, the CDR3 is TGCAGTGCCAGAGAGACAGGGAGATCTGAGCAGTTCTTC.

J is TRBJ2-1 and V is TRBV12-3 or TRBV12-4; 9 bases are shared with TRBD2. Trimming at V came to 8 bases and at J to 7 bases, leaving 15 bases not matched to a gene. There are 16 residues in the CDR3. The CDR3 nucleotides are TGTGCCAGCGCCCCCGGGGGCGGGAGGGGAACAAATGAGCAGTTCTTC. Translation gives CASAPGGGRGTNEQFF.

J is TRBJ1-4 and V is TRBV20-1; D gene ambiguous. Trimming removed 3 bases at V and 2 bases at J, with 7 bases between. CDR3 length: 13 residues. CDR1 is DFQATT and CDR2 is SNEGSKA in the germline V gene (reference sequence). The CDR3 coding sequence is TGCAGTGCTAGGACATATACTAATGAAAAACTGTTTTTT. As protein: CSARTYTNEKLFF.

CDR3 coding DNA: TGTGCCAGCAGCTCGCCAATTAGGGGGGCGCGCTCGAACACTGAAGCTTTCTTT. Protein product: CASSSPIRGARSNTEAFF. This sequence joins TRBV7-2 and TRBJ1-1; tentative D call: TRBD1 (6 bases). The CDR3 is made up of 18 amino acids. Trimming cost V 4 bases and J 1 base, with 22 bases left between them. Germline V gene sequence: CDR1 SGHTA, CDR2 FQGNSA.

The chain couples TRBV9 to TRBJ2-1; D tentatively fits TRBD1 or TRBD2 (5 bases each). The CDR3 loop spans 16 amino acids. The V end lost 0 bases, the J end lost 0 bases, and 10 bases lay between the germline ends. The V gene's germline CDR1 is SGDLS and CDR2 YYNGEE. CDR3 sequence: CASSVAGTSSYNEQFF. The CDR3 DNA sequence: TGTGCCAGCAGCGTAGCAGGGACGAGCTCCTACAATGAGCAGTTCTTC.

The rearrangement uses TRBV6-2 or TRBV6-3 and TRBJ2-7; D is perhaps TRBD2 (6 bases). Germline assignment: CDR1 MNHEY and CDR2 SVGEGT. The CDR3 sequence is 14 residues long. The V end lost 5 bases, the J end lost 0 bases, and 11 bases lay between the germline ends. CDR3 in DNA: TGTGCCAGCAGTGGGGGGATCGCCTCCTACGAGCAGTACTTC. It specifies CASSGGIASYEQYF.